This T cell receptor beta chain was identified in a study of early T cells in non-severe SARS-CoV-2 infection. Trimming shortened V by 4 bases and J by 0 bases, and 11 bases separated the two germline ends. Germline CDR1 SQVTM, CDR2 ANQGSEA. This CDR3 spans 14 amino acids. Individual cDNA molecules received unique molecular identifiers. MiXCR, applied by TCRdb to the 5' RACE reads, yields one record per CDR3 protein. The table shows roughly 71,000 distinct CDR3 sequences, with roughly 13% occurring only once. A few counts support this clonotype. V and J are TRBV29-1 and TRBJ2-3, with D uncertain. The receptor was isolated from an adult who was a healthcare worker with PCR-confirmed SARS-CoV-2 infection or an uninfected control (not recorded which). The sequenced sample consisted of whole blood. CDR3 bases: TGCAGCGTTGTAGGACCCGCTAGCACAGATACGCAGTATTTT. Protein sequence: CSVVGPASTDTQYF.